The 27 T cell receptor beta chains below all came from one sample that was sequenced in a study of blood T cell repertoires in COVID-19. The assay was immunoSEQ multiplex PCR, and TCRdb's table has in-frame clones only and misses some. The sample holds 120,000 to 150,000 clones, 80% to 85% seen once. The sample consisted of peripheral blood. These receptors were collected from a human donor in a cohort sampled during active COVID-19.

This clone was detected once. This chain joins TRBV28 and TRBJ1-5; D possibly corresponds to TRBD1 (6 bases). This CDR3 spans 16 amino acids. Trimming took off 4 bases at V and 4 bases at J, with 17 bases between the two ends. Per germline, CDR1 MDHEN and CDR2 SYDVKM. CDR3 protein: CASSSPRGLGNQPQHF. The DNA for the CDR3 is TGTGCCAGCAGTTCCCCCAGGGGTCTCGGGAATCAGCCCCAGCATTTT.

The chain carries TRBV18 and TRBJ2-7; D may be TRBD1 (5 bases). V dropped 3 bases and J dropped 3 bases, with 12 bases sitting between them. Germline V CDR1 and CDR2: KGHSH, LQKENI. This CDR3 spans 14 amino acids. DNA for the CDR3: TGTGCCAGCTCACCCCCCATGCAGGGCTACGAGCAGTACTTC. Encoded protein: CASSPPMQGYEQYF.

The chain recombines TRBV18 with TRBJ2-7; D is possibly TRBD2 (6 bases). V shed 3 bases and J shed 6 bases, with 15 bases lying between them. Germline V gene data show CDR1 as KGHSH and CDR2 as LQKENI. This CDR3 spans 14 amino acids. CDR3 coding DNA: TGTGCCAGCTCACCCATGGCGGGGTCGGTCGAGCAGTACTTC. Amino acid sequence: CASSPMAGSVEQYF.

This clone has ten or more counts. The rearrangement links TRBV12-5 to TRBJ1-3; 7 bases line up with TRBD1. Germline CDR1 is LGHNT and CDR2 is FRNRAP. J gave up 2 bases and V 9 bases, and 13 bases lay outside the gene matches. There are 16 residues in the CDR3. The CDR3 DNA is TGTGCTAGACCTCTCGGGGACAGCTTTACTGGAAACACCATATATTTT. It codes for CARPLGDSFTGNTIYF.

The V and J genes are TRBV5-1 and TRBJ1-4; D is unclear. V lost 3 bases and J 8 bases, leaving 14 bases between the germline ends. This CDR3 has 14 amino acids. Germline V CDR1 and CDR2: SGHRS, YFSETQ. For the CDR3, the DNA is TGCGCCAGCAGCTCAGGTGGGCTCGCGGAAAAACTGTTTTTT. Translating gives CASSSGGLAEKLFF.

This clone showed up just a few times. The chain has TRBV5-1 and TRBJ1-2, with a weak D call TRBD1 (5 bases). Trimming pared 0 bases from V and 7 bases from J, leaving 10 bases between. CDR1 and CDR2 (germline): SGHRS, YFSETQ. CDR3 length: 13 residues. Here the CDR3 DNA reads TGCGCCAGCAGCTTGGGGGCAGGGTCTGGCTACACCTTC. This translates into CASSLGAGSGYTF.

This clone was seen more than once but under ten times. Compared with germline, one end of the junction differs, possibly owing to a read error. The chain has TRBV18 and TRBJ2-7; a weak D match, TRBD2 (5 bases). Germline assignment: CDR1 KGHSH and CDR2 LQKENI. The CDR3 loop spans 15 amino acids. The CDR3 bases are TGTGCCACCTCAGAGGGAGTGAGGAGCTCCTACGAGCAGTACTTC. It codes for CATSEGVRSSYEQYF. The entire variable domain, with the rest obtained from reference TRBV18 and TRBJ2-7, is as follows: NAGVMQNPRHLVRRRGQEARLRCSPMKGHSHVYWYRQLPEEGLKFMVYLQKENIIDESGMPKERFSAEFPKEGPSILRIQQVVRGDSAAYFCATSEGVRSSYEQYFGPGTRLTVT.

The rearrangement links TRBV24-1 to TRBJ1-2; 7 positions match TRBD1. Germline V gene data show CDR1 as KGHDR and CDR2 as SFDVKD. The CDR3 sequence is 14 residues long. Germline trimming cut 1 base from V and 8 bases from J; bases unmatched to any gene: 6. CDR3 in DNA: TGTGCCACCAGTGATTTTCGGCAGGGGGAAGGCTACACCTTC. Protein sequence: CATSDFRQGEGYTF.

V and J are TRBV24-1 and TRBJ1-5; D is ambiguous. The CDR3 contains 15 residues. Trimming removed 5 bases from V and 3 bases from J, with 13 bases in between. CDR1 is KGHDR and CDR2 is SFDVKD in the germline V gene. The CDR3 region is CATSAREGNNQPQHF. The CDR3 nucleotides are TGTGCCACCAGTGCCCGAGAGGGTAACAATCAGCCCCAGCATTTT.

This chain connects TRBV30 to TRBJ1-1, with TRBD1 matching 8 bases. Germline values: CDR1 GTSNPN, CDR2 SVGIG (reference sequence). J was trimmed by 5 bases and V by 4 bases; bases with no gene match: 6. CDR3 length: 13 amino acids. CDR3 nucleotides: TGTGCCTGGAACTTACAGGGGGGGACTGAAGCTTTCTTT. It yields the protein CAWNLQGGTEAFF.

The chain has TRBV2 and TRBJ2-7, with D possibly matching TRBD1 (6 bases). V lost 1 base and J 3 bases, leaving 19 bases between the germline ends. The CDR3 totals 17 residues. From germline, CDR1 is SNHLY and CDR2 FYNNEI. This chain's CDR3 is CASSEEGRARTDYEQYF. DNA of the CDR3: TGTGCCAGCAGTGAAGAAGGTAGAGCACGGACAGACTACGAGCAGTACTTC.

This clone was observed once. The rearrangement links TRBV15 to TRBJ2-3; D possibly corresponds to TRBD1 (6 bases). CDR1 is LNHNV and CDR2 is YYDKDF in the germline V gene (reference sequence). CDR3 size: 16 residues. Trimming stripped 8 bases from V and 0 bases from J, with 18 bases between. In DNA form, the CDR3 reads TGTGCCACCCGATCTTACCGGGACAAGAGCACAGATACGCAGTATTTT. As protein: CATRSYRDKSTDTQYF. The variable domain in full, with the rest retrieved from reference TRBV15 and TRBJ2-3, is DAMVIQNPRYQVTQFGKPVTLSCSQTLNHNVMYWYQQKSSQAPKLLFHYYDKDFNNEADTPDNFQSRRPNTSFCFLDIRSPGLGDTAMYLCATRSYRDKSTDTQYFGPGTRLTVL.

This clone was counted once. The chain recombines TRBV6-4 with TRBJ2-6, with no clear D. Germline V gives CDR1 MRHNA, CDR2 SNTAGT. The CDR3 consists of 15 residues. V was pared by 5 bases and J by 0 bases, with 8 bases between. CDR3 sequence: CASSPQYSGANVLTF. The CDR3 nucleotides read TGTGCCAGCAGTCCCCAGTACTCTGGGGCCAACGTCCTGACTTTC.

The chain links TRBV19 to TRBJ1-2; maybe TRBD1 (5 bases). V lost 5 bases, J lost 7 bases, and 17 bases lay in between. CDR3 size: 14 residues. The germline gives CDR1 LNHDA, CDR2 SQIVND (reference sequence). The CDR3 DNA reads as TGTGCCAGTAGTCCCCACGGGGGGAATGTTGGCTACACCTTC. It is translated as CASSPHGGNVGYTF.

This chain connects TRBV19 to TRBJ2-5; a weak D match, TRBD1 (6 bases). Trimming left V 1 base short and J 1 base short, with 10 bases between. Germline CDR1 is LNHDA and CDR2 is SQIVND (reference sequence). The CDR3 length is 15 residues. In DNA form, the CDR3 reads TGTGCCAGTAGTATAGGGACAGACTCCCAAGAGACCCAGTACTTC. It is translated as CASSIGTDSQETQYF.

This clone was seen more than once but under ten times. The gene calls are TRBV6-5 and TRBJ1-1; D is perhaps TRBD1 (5 bases). The CDR3 length is 11 residues. CDR1 MNHEY and CDR2 SVGAGI come from the germline V gene. Trimming stripped 7 bases from V and 4 bases from J, with 7 bases between. The chain's CDR3 is CASTGGTEAFF. CDR3 coding DNA: TGTGCCAGCACGGGGGGCACTGAAGCTTTCTTT.

The rearrangement links TRBV2 to TRBJ1-1; D is unresolved. The CDR3 runs to 13 residues. The V end lost 4 bases, the J end lost 6 bases, and 12 bases lay between the germline ends. CDR1 is SNHLY, CDR2 FYNNEI, per germline. CDR3 sequence reads: CASSAQQRAEAFF. CDR3 nucleotide sequence: TGTGCCAGCAGTGCCCAGCAGCGGGCTGAAGCTTTCTTT.

The chain carries TRBV7-3 and TRBJ1-5; perhaps TRBD1 as D (5 bases). CDR3 length: 18 amino acids. Germline V CDR1 and CDR2: SGHTA, FQGTGA. V was cut by 5 bases and J by 1 base, with 21 bases left in between. CDR3 region: CASSEDIQGSKSNQPQHF. CDR3 nucleotides: TGTGCCAGCAGCGAGGACATCCAAGGGTCGAAGAGCAATCAGCCCCAGCATTTT.

The chain couples TRBV7-9 to TRBJ1-2, with D maybe TRBD1 (6 bases). Trimming left V 7 bases short and J 4 bases short, with 13 bases between. From germline, CDR1 is SEHNR and CDR2 FQNEAQ (reference sequence). The CDR3 length is 13 residues. The CDR3 DNA reads as TGTGCCAGCATTCCCCAGGGGAGCTATGGCTACACCTTC. It encodes CASIPQGSYGYTF.

This clone was observed a few times. The genes are TRBV9 and TRBJ1-1, with TRBD1 matching 9 bases. Per germline, CDR1 SGDLS and CDR2 YYNGEE. The CDR3 covers 17 residues. V lost 3 bases to trimming and J lost 5 bases; unmatched junction nucleotides: 14. This chain's CDR3 is CASSARDRDRTRTEAFF. The CDR3 nucleotides are TGTGCCAGCAGCGCCCGGGACAGGGACCGAACAAGGACTGAAGCTTTCTTT.

This clone was seen a handful of times. This chain joins TRBV19 and TRBJ1-6; D not resolved. Looked up from germline, CDR1 is LNHDA and CDR2 is SQIVND (reference sequence). Trimming cost V 4 bases and J 9 bases, with 16 bases left between them. This CDR3 has 15 residues. CDR3 region: CASSTKHQPASPLHF. In DNA, the CDR3 is TGTGCCAGTAGTACCAAACACCAACCTGCTTCACCCCTCCACTTT.

The genes are TRBV3-1 (or the pseudogene TRBV3-2) and TRBJ2-1; 7 nucleotides agree with TRBD1. There are 12 residues in the CDR3. Germline V gives CDR1 LGHDT, CDR2 YNNKEL (reference sequence). V shed 6 bases and J 8 bases; nucleotides not matched to a gene: 4. CDR3 protein: CASSRQGDEQFF. DNA of the CDR3: TGTGCCAGCAGTCGACAGGGAGATGAGCAGTTCTTC.

The chain employs TRBV6-5 and TRBJ2-7; 9 bases match TRBD1. CDR1 and CDR2 (germline): MNHEY, SVGAGI. With 10 bases clipped from V and 6 bases from J, the junction kept 10 bases outside the gene matches. There are 13 residues in the CDR3. The CDR3 reads CATLPGQGFEQYF. CDR3 nucleotides: TGTGCCACTCTCCCGGGACAGGGTTTCGAGCAGTACTTC.

This clone was observed a few times. V gene TRBV3-1 (or the pseudogene TRBV3-2) combines with J gene TRBJ1-2; 8 nucleotides match TRBD1. CDR3 length: 14 amino acids. With 4 bases clipped from V and 8 bases from J, the junction kept 9 bases outside the gene matches. Germline CDR1 and CDR2: LGHDT and YNNKEL (reference sequence). The CDR3 protein is CASSPGTGPGGYTF. The CDR3 bases are TGTGCCAGCAGCCCTGGGACAGGCCCGGGGGGCTACACCTTC.

The rearrangement joins TRBV7-2 to TRBJ2-1, with 7 positions matching TRBD2. J was trimmed by 4 bases and V by 4 bases; bases with no gene match: 4. CDR1 is SGHTA and CDR2 is FQGNSA in the germline V gene. The length of the CDR3 is 14 residues. This CDR3 reads CASSSWTSYNEQFF. DNA of the CDR3: TGTGCCAGCAGCTCCTGGACTAGTTACAATGAGCAGTTCTTC.

In this sample, this clone turned up a few times. CDR3 residues: CASSQAPTGTSGRSSYNEQFF. In DNA, the CDR3 is TGCGCCAGCAGCCAAGCCCCTACAGGGACTAGCGGGCGGAGCTCCTACAATGAGCAGTTCTTC. The chain has TRBV4-3 and TRBJ2-1; 12 nucleotides align to TRBD2. The CDR3 totals 21 residues. J was trimmed by 0 bases and V by 1 base; bases with no gene match: 13. CDR1 is LGHNA, CDR2 YSLEER, per germline.

The chain recombines TRBV9 with TRBJ1-2; TRBD1 agrees at 9 bases. In germline, CDR1 is SGDLS, CDR2 YYNGEE. The ends lost 4 bases at V and 9 bases at J; junction bases unmatched: 7. The length of the CDR3 is 13 residues. CDR3: CASSPRTGESYTF. For the CDR3, the DNA is TGTGCCAGCAGCCCTAGGACAGGGGAGAGCTACACCTTC. Combining the CDR3 with reference TRBV9 and TRBJ1-2 gives the whole variable domain DSGVTQTPKHLITATGQRVTLRCSPRSGDLSVYWYQQSLDQGLQFLIQYYNGEERAKGNILERFSAQQFPDLHSELNLSSLELGDSALYFCASSPRTGESYTFGSGTRLTVV.